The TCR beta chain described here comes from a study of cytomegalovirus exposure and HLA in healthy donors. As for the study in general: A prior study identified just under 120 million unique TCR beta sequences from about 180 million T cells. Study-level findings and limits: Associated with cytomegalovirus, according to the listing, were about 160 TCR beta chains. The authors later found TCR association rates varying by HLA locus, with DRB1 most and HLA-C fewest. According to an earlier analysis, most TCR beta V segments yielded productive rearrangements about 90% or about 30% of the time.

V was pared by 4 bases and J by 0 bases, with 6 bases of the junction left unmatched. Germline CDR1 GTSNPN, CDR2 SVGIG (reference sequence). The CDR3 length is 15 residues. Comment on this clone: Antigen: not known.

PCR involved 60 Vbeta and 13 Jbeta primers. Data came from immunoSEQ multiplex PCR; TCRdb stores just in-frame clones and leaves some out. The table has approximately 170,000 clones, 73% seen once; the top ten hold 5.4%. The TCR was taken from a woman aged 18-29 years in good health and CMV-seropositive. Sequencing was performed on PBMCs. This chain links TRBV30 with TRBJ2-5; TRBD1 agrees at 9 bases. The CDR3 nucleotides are TGTGCCTGGACCAAGGGACAGGGAGACCAAGAGACCCAGTACTTC. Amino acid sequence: CAWTKGQGDQETQYF.